This TCR beta chain was identified during a study of blood T cell repertoires in COVID-19 (dated by TCRdb to the early 2020s). Describing the broader study: The collaborator samples originated in the United States, Italy and Spain and spanned the acute and convalescent phases of COVID-19. The prospective study material was composed of cDNA or gDNA derived from T cells, B-cell-depleted T cells, or PBMCs. The dataset comprised deeply sampled blood TCRbeta repertoires from subjects exposed to, actively infected with, or recovered from COVID-19. The repertoires were released in a freely available public database intended as a resource for research on the immune response to SARS-CoV-2. Samples came from the ongoing ImmuneRACE study (first 160 participants) plus 1,254 subjects from 6 global collaborators. Nearly every sample came with metadata listing a de-identified subject ID, COVID-19 status, age in years and sex. Where available, HLA class I and class II types were taken from metadata supplied by the sample provider and were not determined by assay-based typing. Results and caveats for the whole study, not just this receptor: Clinical and demographic metadata were provided uncurated, with the amount varying by source and participant.

TCRbeta CDR3 regions were amplified from genomic DNA by means of the immunoSEQ Assay, a bias-controlled multiplex PCR. Processing in the source paper ran as follows. Within the assay, amplification of reference gene primers was used to estimate how many nucleated cells each sample contained. To quantify the absolute abundance of each unique TCRbeta CDR3 rearrangement, sequence reads were collapsed and filtered. For each sample, productive Simpson clonality was calculated as the square root of Simpson's diversity index across productive rearrangements. Entries here come from immuneACCESS through TCRdb and include only in-frame sequences with V and J called. Some clones fail to appear in such tables; in the studies checked, an unresolved V gene covers under half of the shortfall, and the cause of the remainder is unknown. The DNA gave D and trimming, while V, J and clone size come from that table. The sample has about 80,000 clones on record, about four fifths of them singletons. The top ten clonotypes cover more than 10% of the sample.

Collaborating institutions collected whole blood in K2EDTA tubes following their own protocols. For TCRbeta analysis, collaborators shipped samples as frozen whole blood, isolated PBMCs, or DNA extracted from either of those sample types. Concerning this clone: Its antigen remains undetermined. Qualities for individual bases were not recorded, and no much larger clone is one base off.

The germline ends are 14 bases apart after V is trimmed by 1 base and J by 3 bases. From a lookup of the germline V gene, CDR1 and CDR2 are MGHRA and YSYEKL. Inclusive of the bounding cysteine and phenylalanine, the CDR3 is 16 residues long. Of all the DNA, just the CDR3 is kept, 48 bases in frame from base 1. The chain couples TRBV4-1 to TRBJ2-3; TRBD2 is a possible D gene, resting on 6 matching bases. Sequencing was performed on peripheral blood. This receptor was identified in a woman aged 40-49 years with active or convalescent COVID-19. The CDR3 reads as follows: CASSQVTDYQTDTQYF. The base sequence is TGCGCCAGCAGCCAAGTGACGGACTACCAAACAGATACGCAGTATTTT.